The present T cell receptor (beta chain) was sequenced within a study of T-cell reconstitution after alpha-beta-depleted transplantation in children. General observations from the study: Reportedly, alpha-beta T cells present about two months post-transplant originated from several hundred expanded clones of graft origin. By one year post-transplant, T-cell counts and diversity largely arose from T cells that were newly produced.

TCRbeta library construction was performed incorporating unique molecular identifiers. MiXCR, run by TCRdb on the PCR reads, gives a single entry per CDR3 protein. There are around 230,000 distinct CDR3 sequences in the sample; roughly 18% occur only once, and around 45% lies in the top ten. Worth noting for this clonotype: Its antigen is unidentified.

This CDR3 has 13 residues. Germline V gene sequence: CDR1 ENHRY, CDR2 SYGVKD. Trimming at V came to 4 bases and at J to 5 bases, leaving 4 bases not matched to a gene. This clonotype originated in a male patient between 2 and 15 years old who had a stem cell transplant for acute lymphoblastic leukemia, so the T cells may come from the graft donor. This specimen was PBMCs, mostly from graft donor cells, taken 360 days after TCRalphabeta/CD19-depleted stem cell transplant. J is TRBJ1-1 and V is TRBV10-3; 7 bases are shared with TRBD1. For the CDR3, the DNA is TGTGCCATCAGTGGACAGGGAGGGACTGAAGCTTTCTTT. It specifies CAISGQGGTEAFF.